This note documents a single TCR beta chain sequence. Its antigen specificity is not known. It has no much larger one-base neighbor in the sample; base qualities were not kept. This entry comes from a study of blood T cell repertoires in COVID-19 (dated by TCRdb to 2020 to 2022). Looking at the study overall: Samples covering the acute and convalescent phases of COVID-19 were provided by collaborators in the United States, Italy and Spain. The material from the prospective study consisted of cDNA or gDNA derived from T cells, B-cell-depleted T cells, or PBMCs. Subjects who had been exposed to COVID-19, were actively infected with it, or had recovered from it provided the deeply sampled blood TCRbeta repertoires that made up the dataset. A freely available public database, intended as a resource for researchers studying the immune response to SARS-CoV-2, is where the repertoires were released. Samples came from the ongoing ImmuneRACE study (first 160 participants) plus 1,254 subjects from 6 global collaborators. Nearly every sample came with metadata listing a de-identified subject ID, COVID-19 status, age in years and sex. Where available, HLA class I and class II types were taken from metadata supplied by the sample provider and were not determined by assay-based typing. The paper as a whole reports these results and caveats: How much clinical and demographic metadata was included differed by source and by participant, and the metadata was provided uncurated.

Each collaborating institution followed its own protocols to collect whole blood in K2EDTA tubes. For TCRbeta analysis, collaborators shipped samples as frozen whole blood, isolated PBMCs, or DNA extracted from either of those sample types. The V and J ends are trimmed by 10 bases and 0 bases, leaving 16 bases between them. Including the terminal cysteine and phenylalanine, the CDR3 comprises 15 residues. The retained sequence is limited to the CDR3, 45 bases, with the frame set at the first base. Via the germline V gene, CDR1 is ENHRY and CDR2 SYGVKD. TCRbeta CDR3 regions were amplified from genomic DNA by means of the immunoSEQ Assay, a bias-controlled multiplex PCR. For the original study's pipeline: Nucleated cell counts per sample were estimated from amplification of reference gene primers within the assay. To quantify the absolute abundance of each unique TCRbeta CDR3 rearrangement, sequence reads were collapsed and filtered. Productive Simpson clonality was computed per sample as the square root of Simpson's diversity index over productive rearrangements. Sourced from immuneACCESS, this table was stored by TCRdb with only in-frame sequences that have V and J called. A share of the clones is absent; for the studies checked, an unresolved V gene accounts for under half, and the remainder has no known explanation. D and trimming were read from the DNA, whereas the V and J calls and clone size are those reported in that table. Recorded for this sample are 150,000 to 200,000 clones; 88% of them occurred a single time. 5.5% to 7% of the sample goes to the ten largest clones.

Material: peripheral blood. In this chain, TRBV10-3 is recombined with TRBJ2-1; TRBD1 could be the D gene, as 6 bases match. This clonotype was obtained from a man aged 35 to 55 with active or convalescent COVID-19. The CDR3: CATANRVDSYNEQFF. The DNA sequence follows: TGTGCCACCGCTAACAGGGTGGACTCCTACAATGAGCAGTTCTTC.